The 18 T cell receptor beta chains given below trace back to one sample, sequenced in a study of T cells in localized non-small cell lung cancer. Profiled with immunoSEQ multiplex PCR; TCRdb holds only in-frame clones, not every one. In the table there are tens of thousands of clones, about 80% of which are singletons. This specimen consisted of peripheral blood, obtained before any cancer treatment. These receptor sequences come from a male donor at least 60 years old with stage III squamous cell lung carcinoma.

With respect to this clone: Other DNA sequences in this specimen translate into the identical CDR3. The rearrangement links TRBV5-6 to TRBJ1-2; D unclear. V shed 0 bases and J shed 4 bases, with 7 bases lying between them. This CDR3 has 13 amino acids. Germline CDR1 SGHDT, CDR2 YYEEEE. CDR3 protein: CASSLGRFYGYTF. The CDR3, as DNA: TGTGCCAGCAGCTTGGGAAGATTCTATGGCTACACCTTC.

This clone was seen once. V and J are TRBV2 and TRBJ2-7; no definite D call. The CDR3 contains 11 residues. From germline, CDR1 is SNHLY and CDR2 FYNNEI. V shed 6 bases and J shed 3 bases, with 6 bases lying between them. The CDR3 spells CASSEYYEQYF. In DNA, the CDR3 is TGTGCCAGCAGCGAATACTACGAGCAGTACTTC.

The chain carries TRBV6-6 and TRBJ1-4, with D possibly matching TRBD1 (6 bases). The V and J ends lost 7 bases and 5 bases respectively, with 17 bases between them. The germline V gene encodes CDR1 MNHNY and CDR2 SVGAGI (reference sequence). The CDR3 loop spans 15 amino acids. CDR3 sequence: CASTLAGAENEKLFF. The CDR3 nucleotides read TGTGCCAGCACCCTAGCGGGGGCAGAAAATGAAAAACTGTTTTTT.

Details on this clone: The identical CDR3 is also encoded by other nucleotide sequences in the sample. V is TRBV6-1 and J is TRBJ1-2; TRBD1 matches 7 bases. Germline-derived CDR1 and CDR2 are MNHNS and SASEGT. V trimming: 6 bases; J trimming: 4 bases; junction bases outside the gene matches: 8. The CDR3 is made up of 14 amino acids. This CDR3 is CASSRQGFGYGYTF. The DNA for the CDR3 is TGTGCCAGCAGCCGACAGGGTTTCGGCTATGGCTACACCTTC.

The rearrangement joins TRBV5-1 to TRBJ2-1; D gene ambiguous. This CDR3 region has 15 residues. V shed 1 base and J shed 7 bases, with 15 bases lying between them. Germline assignment: CDR1 SGHRS and CDR2 YFSETQ. This chain's CDR3 is CASSLTGFSQNEQFF. The CDR3 DNA follows: TGCGCCAGCAGCTTGACGGGTTTTAGTCAGAATGAGCAGTTCTTC.

This clone was seen more than once but under ten times. The V gene is TRBV6-5, the J gene TRBJ1-2; 7 bases agree with TRBD1. This CDR3 region has 13 residues. V lost 5 bases to trimming and J lost 2 bases; unmatched junction nucleotides: 2. Germline V gives CDR1 MNHEY, CDR2 SVGAGI. In nucleotides, the CDR3 is TGTGCCAGCAGTGCGACAGGGAACTATGGCTACACCTTC. This translates into CASSATGNYGYTF.

This clone was picked up a small number of times. The chain links TRBV4-1 to TRBJ2-1, with TRBD1 as a possible D gene (5 bases). V was cut by 1 base and J by 4 bases, with 14 bases left in between. From germline, CDR1 is MGHRA and CDR2 YSYEKL. The CDR3 runs 16 residues. The CDR3 coding sequence is TGCGCCAGCAGCCAAGCGCAGGGTGTCTCATACAATGAGCAGTTCTTC. Translating it yields CASSQAQGVSYNEQFF.

The chain combines TRBV18 with TRBJ1-2; D possibly corresponds to TRBD1 (5 bases). This CDR3 has 15 amino acids. Between the trimmed V and J ends, which lost 5 bases and 1 base, there was a span of 14 bases. CDR1 is KGHSH, CDR2 LQKENI, per germline. In DNA form, the CDR3 reads TGTGCCAGCTCATCGGTGGGGCTGCATAACTATGGCTACACCTTC. This gives the protein CASSSVGLHNYGYTF.

This clone was observed a few times. V is TRBV19 and J is TRBJ1-5; possible D gene TRBD1, 5 bases. With 5 bases removed from V and 3 bases from J, the gap between germline ends came to 26 bases. The CDR3 has 19 amino acids. Germline V gene data show CDR1 as LNHDA and CDR2 as SQIVND (reference sequence). The CDR3 sequence is CASSLQGPASSNNNQPQHF. Here the CDR3 DNA reads TGTGCCAGTAGTCTCCAGGGACCGGCTAGTTCCAATAACAATCAGCCCCAGCATTTT.

The chain recombines TRBV11-2 with TRBJ2-5; 7 bases are shared with TRBD2. Germline loops: CDR1 SGHAT, CDR2 FQNNGV. The CDR3 has 13 amino acids. Trimming cost V 1 base and J 6 bases; bases outside gene matches: 2. CDR3 DNA: TGTGCCAGCAGCTTAGCTAGCGGCCAGACCCAGTACTTC. Protein product: CASSLASGQTQYF.

The rearrangement uses TRBV19 and TRBJ2-1, with 8 bases identical to TRBD2. CDR1 is LNHDA, CDR2 SQIVND, per germline (reference sequence). J gave up 5 bases and V 3 bases, and 9 bases lay outside the gene matches. The CDR3 sequence is 16 residues long. The CDR3 is CASSIYLREVHNEQFF. The CDR3, as DNA: TGTGCCAGTAGTATTTACCTGCGGGAGGTCCACAATGAGCAGTTCTTC.

The table lists this clone with a few counts. V and J are TRBV6-5 and TRBJ1-5, with D perhaps matching TRBD1 (5 bases). This CDR3 contains 15 residues. The V end was cut by 0 bases, the J end by 5 bases, with 11 bases between. CDR1 and CDR2 (germline): MNHEY, SVGAGI. The CDR3 DNA sequence: TGTGCCAGCAGTTACTCGGGACCAGTCGATCAGCCCCAGCATTTT. It yields the protein CASSYSGPVDQPQHF.

This clone was seen more than once but under ten times. The V gene is TRBV5-8, the J gene TRBJ1-1; D uncertain. V dropped 0 bases and J dropped 3 bases, with 6 bases sitting between them. The CDR3 length is 13 residues. CDR1 SGHTS and CDR2 YDEGEE come from the germline V gene. The CDR3 region is CASSLERDTEAFF. The CDR3 region has the DNA TGTGCCAGCAGCTTGGAGAGGGACACTGAAGCTTTCTTT. Looking up the rest from reference TRBV5-8 and TRBJ1-1 gives the full variable domain: EAGVTQSPTHLIKTRGQQATLRCSPISGHTSVYWYQQALGLGLQFLLWYDEGEERNRGNFPPRFSGRQFPNYSSELNVNALELEDSALYLCASSLERDTEAFFGQGTRLTVV.

The rearrangement links TRBV5-1 to TRBJ2-7, with 8 nucleotides matching TRBD2. Trimming took 4 bases from V and 5 from J; bases not matched to a gene: 11. Per the germline V gene, CDR1 is SGHRS and CDR2 is YFSETQ. This CDR3 has 15 amino acids. The CDR3 DNA sequence: TGCGCCAGCAGCGGACTAAGCGGGAGTTGGGACGAGCAGTACTTC. Residues: CASSGLSGSWDEQYF. Variable domain in full (rest from reference TRBV5-1 and TRBJ2-7): KAGVTQTPRYLIKTRGQQVTLSCSPISGHRSVSWYQQTPGQGLQFLFEYFSETQRNKGNFPGRFSGRQFSNSRSEMNVSTLELGDSALYLCASSGLSGSWDEQYFGPGTRLTVT.

In its sample, this clone was seen a few times. The rearrangement uses TRBV6-1 and TRBJ1-2, with D unclear. Deletions cut 2 bases from V and 3 bases from J, with 10 bases between. Germline CDR1 reads MNHNS; CDR2 reads SASEGT. The CDR3 is 14 residues long. The chain's CDR3 is CASSELGFDYGYTF. DNA for the CDR3: TGTGCCAGCAGTGAACTAGGTTTCGACTATGGCTACACCTTC.

V usage is TRBV2 and J usage is TRBJ2-1; D gene uncertain. Trimming cost V 4 bases and J 10 bases, with 14 bases left between them. Germline V gene data show CDR1 as SNHLY and CDR2 as FYNNEI. This CDR3 spans 13 amino acids. The CDR3 spells CASSAAPGWEQFF. The CDR3 coding sequence is TGTGCCAGCAGTGCGGCCCCGGGCTGGGAGCAGTTCTTC.

This clone was counted a few times. This chain links TRBV27 with TRBJ2-7; TRBD2 aligns across 8 bases. V shed 6 bases, J shed 4 bases, and the junction held 14 bases outside the gene matches. Germline loops: CDR1 MNHEY, CDR2 SMNVEV (reference sequence). The CDR3 has 16 residues. The chain's CDR3 is CASSRGQTSAQYEQYF. The CDR3 coding sequence is TGTGCCAGCAGCCGGGGGCAGACTAGCGCACAATACGAGCAGTACTTC.

This rearrangement joins TRBV6-5 to TRBJ2-3; D uncertain. There are 11 residues in the CDR3. V was trimmed by 8 bases and J by 5 bases, leaving 8 bases between them. CDR1 and CDR2 (germline): MNHEY, SVGAGI. For the CDR3, the DNA is TGTGCCAGCGCATCACGAGATACGCAGTATTTT. Translation gives CASASRDTQYF.